Shown below are 3 T cell receptor beta chains from a single sample sequenced in a study of T-cell memory formation after mild COVID-19. TCRdb redid the calling of the 5' RACE reads with MiXCR, one entry per CDR3 protein. The sample has about 470,000 distinct CDR3 sequences; about 23% are singletons. Source material: PBMCs or a T cell subset sorted from them (not recorded which). Every receptor here comes from an adult woman who had mild COVID-19 (a few samples of this study predate the infection). Cell type and time point are not known.

The V call is TRBV9, the J call TRBJ1-6; D is ambiguous. The CDR3 runs to 15 residues. With 0 bases removed from V and 7 bases from J, the gap between germline ends came to 11 bases. In germline, CDR1 is SGDLS, CDR2 YYNGEE. CDR3 in DNA: TGTGCCAGCAGCGTAGACCCCAGAATGAATTCACCCCTCCACTTT. Protein: CASSVDPRMNSPLHF.

This clonotype appeared a few times. This sequence joins TRBV7-8 and TRBJ2-1; D not resolved. The CDR3 runs 14 residues. CDR1 is SGHVS, CDR2 FQNEAQ, per germline. V lost 1 base to trimming and J lost 8 bases, with 12 bases between them. The CDR3 DNA reads as TGTGCCAGCAGCTTAGTGGGCCCTGGGGATGAGCAGTTCTTC. Translating it yields CASSLVGPGDEQFF.

The chain employs TRBV11-3 and TRBJ2-1; tentatively, D is TRBD2 (6 bases). The CDR3 is 15 residues long. With 5 bases removed from V and 2 bases from J, the gap between germline ends came to 13 bases. Germline CDR1 and CDR2: SGHNT and YENEEA. The CDR3 bases are TGTGCCAGCAGCACCGTTAGCGGAACCTACAATGAGCAGTTCTTC. Translating gives CASSTVSGTYNEQFF.